The rows below give T cell receptor beta chains drawn from one sample of a study of blood T cells in healthy people across ages. TCRdb recomputed calls from the 5' RACE reads with MiXCR, one row per CDR3 protein. Among 1.5 million to 2 million distinct CDR3 sequences listed, 28% were seen once. The sample consisted of blood. These receptors all come from a woman aged 25 to 39 in good health. CDR3s include the opening cysteine and the closing phenylalanine or tryptophan. The order of the fields is V gene, D gene, clone size, J gene, CDR3 protein, CDR3 DNA. A D gene is named only where the DNA matches it firmly. A row's size may be missing; if present it is once, few, many or a size class.

TRBV14	TRBD2	-	TRBJ2-1	CASSRLLAGSSYNEQFF	TGTGCCAGCAGCCGTCTTCTAGCGGGGAGCTCCTACAATGAGCAGTTCTTC
TRBV7-3	TRBD2	-	TRBJ2-2	CASSFARDGGASGELFF	TGTGCCAGCAGCTTCGCCCGGGACGGGGGGGCTTCCGGGGAGCTGTTTTTT
TRBV29-1	-	-	TRBJ1-4	CSVFLTNEKLFF	TGCAGCGTTTTCCTCACAAATGAAAAACTGTTTTTT
TRBV5-1	-	-	TRBJ2-3	CASSRENADTQYF	TGCGCCAGCAGCCGAGAGAACGCAGATACGCAGTATTTT
TRBV29-1	-	few	TRBJ1-4	CSVSQSTANEKLFF	TGCAGCGTCTCCCAGTCGACGGCTAATGAAAAACTGTTTTTT
TRBV20-1	-	few	TRBJ2-1	CSADTGKLVGNEQFF	TGCAGTGCGGATACAGGGAAACTTGTGGGGAATGAGCAGTTCTTC
TRBV5-1	-	few	TRBJ2-7	CASSSDGSSYEQYF	TGCGCCAGCAGCTCTGACGGTAGCTCCTACGAGCAGTACTTC
TRBV30	TRBD2	-	TRBJ2-7	CAALGGKGDEQYF	TGTGCCGCCCTGGGGGGGAAGGGCGACGAGCAGTACTTC
TRBV6-2/TRBV6-3	TRBD2	-	TRBJ2-5	CASRWGGEGQETQYF	TGTGCCAGCCGGTGGGGGGGGGAAGGCCAAGAGACCCAGTACTTC
TRBV6-6	-	few	TRBJ1-2	CASRDTGQDHSYTF	TGTGCCAGCAGAGACACGGGACAAGACCATAGCTACACCTTC
TRBV6-2/TRBV6-3	TRBD2	-	TRBJ2-1	CASSYTLAGGLETQFF	TGTGCCAGCAGTTATACCCTAGCGGGAGGGTTGGAGACCCAGTTCTTC
TRBV10-3	-	-	TRBJ2-7	CAIRGQDYEQYF	TGTGCCATCAGGGGGCAGGACTACGAGCAGTACTTC
TRBV4-1	-	-	TRBJ1-2	CASSSAVNYGYTF	TGCGCCAGCAGCTCCGCGGTGAACTATGGCTACACCTTC
TRBV29-1	-	few	TRBJ2-3	CSSIGGTDTQYF	TGCAGCTCCATCGGGGGAACAGATACGCAGTATTTT
TRBV10-3	-	few	TRBJ1-4	CAISDQQGEKLFF	TGTGCCATCAGTGACCAGCAGGGGGAAAAACTGTTTTTT
TRBV9	TRBD1	many	TRBJ1-2	CASSVLDRSYGYTF	TGTGCCAGCAGCGTCCTGGACAGGTCCTATGGCTACACCTTC
TRBV5-6	-	-	TRBJ2-7	CASSLERSRAYEQYF	TGTGCCAGCAGCTTGGAGAGGAGTCGGGCCTACGAGCAGTACTTC
TRBV27	TRBD1	-	TRBJ1-4	CASSTDRGKLFF	TGTGCCAGCAGTACCGACAGGGGAAAACTGTTTTTT
TRBV7-9	TRBD2	-	TRBJ2-4	CASSFLAGGPTDIQYF	TGTGCCAGCAGCTTTTTAGCGGGAGGGCCGACGGACATTCAGTACTTC
TRBV7-2	TRBD2	-	TRBJ2-3	CACSLAAGVSTDTQYF	TGTGCCTGCAGCTTAGCAGCGGGAGTAAGCACAGATACGCAGTATTTT
TRBV10-3	-	-	TRBJ2-7	CAIGGPRGEQYF	TGTGCCATCGGTGGGCCTAGGGGCGAGCAGTACTTC
TRBV28	TRBD2	many	TRBJ2-7	CASSLGLPWLAGTYEQYF	TGTGCCAGCAGCTTAGGCCTCCCATGGTTAGCGGGAACCTACGAGCAGTACTTC
TRBV20-1	TRBD2	few	TRBJ2-7	CSARPLAGFPYEQYF	TGCAGTGCTAGACCCCTAGCGGGGTTTCCCTACGAGCAGTACTTC
TRBV7-2	-	few	TRBJ2-4	CASSLDEVKNIQYF	TGTGCCAGCAGCTTAGATGAGGTTAAAAACATTCAGTACTTC
TRBV5-1	-	-	TRBJ1-1	CASSGGAGTEAFF	TGCGCCAGCAGCGGGGGCGCGGGCACTGAAGCTTTCTTT
TRBV11-2	-	few	TRBJ2-7	CASSGSRTLIYEQYF	TGTGCCAGCAGCGGCTCAAGGACTCTTATCTACGAGCAGTACTTC
TRBV3-1	-	-	TRBJ2-7	CASSQDRTEQYF	TGTGCCAGCAGCCAAGATCGGACCGAGCAGTACTTC
TRBV20-1	-	-	TRBJ1-1	CSARDPPEAFF	TGCAGTGCTAGAGATCCGCCAGAAGCTTTCTTT
TRBV5-5	TRBD1	-	TRBJ2-3	CASSPVGGSSTDTQYF	TGTGCCAGCAGCCCAGTAGGGGGCTCTAGCACAGATACGCAGTATTTT
TRBV4-1	-	many	TRBJ2-3	CASSRPGLTDTQYF	TGCGCCAGCAGCCGGCCGGGCCTCACAGATACGCAGTATTTT
TRBV20-1	-	-	TRBJ2-5	CSARDHQGTETQYF	TGCAGTGCTAGAGATCATCAGGGTACGGAGACCCAGTACTTC
TRBV5-1	-	-	TRBJ1-1	CASSLRTRVSTEAFF	TGCGCCAGCAGCCTGAGGACGAGGGTGAGCACTGAAGCTTTCTTT
TRBV5-1	-	-	TRBJ2-2	CASSLGPGAGTGELFF	TGCGCCAGCAGCTTGGGCCCAGGGGCTGGCACCGGGGAGCTGTTTTTT
TRBV5-1	TRBD2	few	TRBJ2-1	CASSRGRAANEQFF	TGCGCCAGCAGCCGCGGGAGGGCGGCGAATGAGCAGTTCTTC
TRBV29-1	-	few	TRBJ2-3	CSVSRGSTDTQYF	TGCAGCGTCAGCCGGGGCAGCACAGATACGCAGTATTTT
TRBV29-1	TRBD1	-	TRBJ1-4	CSVARTGFNEKLFF	TGCAGCGTTGCCCGGACAGGGTTCAATGAAAAACTGTTTTTT
TRBV5-1	TRBD1	few	TRBJ1-1	CASSLFQGALTEAFF	TGCGCCAGCAGCTTGTTCCAGGGGGCGCTTACTGAAGCTTTCTTT
TRBV6-6	-	few	TRBJ1-5	CASTGGMGQPQHF	TGTGCCAGCACCGGAGGTATGGGGCAGCCCCAGCATTTT
TRBV7-9	TRBD1	few	TRBJ2-1	CASSEQGAGYNEQFF	TGTGCCAGCAGCGAACAGGGGGCCGGCTACAATGAGCAGTTCTTC
TRBV9	-	few	TRBJ2-5	CASSVGQFVQETQYF	TGTGCCAGCAGCGTTGGACAGTTTGTTCAAGAGACCCAGTACTTC
TRBV9	-	-	TRBJ1-2	CASSPQAGDNGYTF	TGTGCCAGCAGCCCCCAGGCGGGGGATAATGGCTACACCTTC
TRBV6-6	-	-	TRBJ1-1	CASKSGTNTEAFF	TGTGCCAGCAAGAGTGGCACGAACACTGAAGCTTTCTTT
TRBV7-9	-	-	TRBJ2-7	CASSLGVDISNEQYF	TGTGCCAGCAGCTTAGGGGTGGACATCTCCAACGAGCAGTACTTC
TRBV12-3/TRBV12-4	-	-	TRBJ2-1	CASSRASIPDEQFF	TGTGCCAGCAGCCGAGCTAGTATTCCCGACGAGCAGTTCTTC
TRBV28	-	-	TRBJ1-1	CASSLRAGVVTEAFF	TGTGCCAGCAGTTTAAGGGCCGGAGTAGTCACTGAAGCTTTCTTT
TRBV7-9	-	many	TRBJ2-7	CASSLDPDYEQYF	TGTGCCAGCAGCTTAGACCCGGATTACGAGCAGTACTTC
TRBV7-2	TRBD2	many	TRBJ2-1	CASSEGSGRSGEQFF	TGTGCCAGCAGCGAGGGTAGCGGGAGGAGCGGGGAGCAGTTCTTC
TRBV7-2	TRBD2	many	TRBJ2-1	CASSLAIPAGGVEQFF	TGTGCCAGCAGCTTAGCGATTCCAGCGGGAGGGGTTGAGCAGTTCTTC
TRBV18	-	-	TRBJ1-1	CASSPPAGSNTEAFF	TGTGCCAGCTCACCACCGGCGGGCTCCAACACTGAAGCTTTCTTT
TRBV5-1	-	-	TRBJ2-3	CASSLSGTHTDTQYF	TGCGCCAGCAGCTTGTCCGGGACTCACACAGATACGCAGTATTTT
TRBV6-1	-	few	TRBJ2-1	CASGKKGWEQFF	TGTGCCAGCGGTAAAAAGGGTTGGGAGCAGTTCTTC
TRBV3-1	TRBD2	many	TRBJ2-1	CASSLGTSGSYEQFF	TGTGCCAGCAGCCTAGGGACTAGCGGGAGTTATGAGCAGTTCTTC
TRBV28	TRBD1	-	TRBJ1-5	CASSLMGTGWQPQHF	TGTGCCAGCAGTTTAATGGGGACAGGATGGCAGCCCCAGCATTTT
TRBV12-3/TRBV12-4	TRBD2	few	TRBJ2-3	CASSSGTSGTFTDTQYF	TGTGCCAGCAGTTCCGGGACTAGCGGGACCTTCACAGATACGCAGTATTTT